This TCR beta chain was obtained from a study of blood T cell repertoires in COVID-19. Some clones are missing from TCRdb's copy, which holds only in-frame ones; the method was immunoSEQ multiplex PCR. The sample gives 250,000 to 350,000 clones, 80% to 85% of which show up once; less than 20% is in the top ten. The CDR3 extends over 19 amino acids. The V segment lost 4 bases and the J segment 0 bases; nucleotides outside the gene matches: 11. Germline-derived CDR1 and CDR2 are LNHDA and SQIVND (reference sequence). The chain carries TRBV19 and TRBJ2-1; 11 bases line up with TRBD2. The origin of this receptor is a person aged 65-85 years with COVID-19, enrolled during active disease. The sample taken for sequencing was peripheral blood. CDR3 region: CASSTQWRLAGSSYNEQFF. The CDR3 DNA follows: TGTGCCAGTAGTACTCAATGGAGACTAGCGGGAAGCTCCTACAATGAGCAGTTCTTC.